Described below is a single T cell receptor beta chain sequence and its context. The antigen remains undetermined. With 60 Vbeta and 13 Jbeta primers, the PCR was carried out. As processed by the authors: Some 9.9 million shared chains were among around 80 million unique TCR beta chains counted in a later analysis. TCRdb keeps only in-frame clones here, not all; method: immunoSEQ multiplex PCR. V, J and clone size are taken as reported in that table, and D and trimming were inferred from the DNA itself. The profile shows approximately 160,000 clones, 80% of them singletons. These data belong to a study of cytomegalovirus exposure and HLA in healthy donors. Study-wide results and limits: Three CMV-associated chains proved CMV antigen-specific in vitro. Researchers catalogued approximately 160 TCR beta chains as cytomegalovirus-associated. It was assumed in the presence/absence analyses that sequencing depth was roughly uniform across donors.

The CDR3 sequence is 15 residues long. Germline V gene sequence: CDR1 SGHTA, CDR2 FQGTGA. V was clipped by 4 bases and J by 8 bases; unmatched bases: 10. Sequenced input: PBMCs. The chain recombines TRBV7-3 with TRBJ2-1; TRBD1 agrees at 8 bases. This receptor was obtained from a human donor in good health. The CDR3 sequence is CASSYQGAAWYEQFF. In DNA, the CDR3 is TGTGCCAGCAGCTACCAGGGGGCCGCTTGGTATGAGCAGTTCTTC.